This is a list of T cell receptor beta chains from one sample in a study of blood T cell repertoires in COVID-19. The assay was immunoSEQ multiplex PCR, and TCRdb's table has in-frame clones only and misses some. The sample lists 200,000 or so clones, about 86% occurring once. Sample: peripheral blood. The receptors here all came from a woman under 40 who had recovered from COVID-19. CDR3s include the opening cysteine and the closing phenylalanine or tryptophan. D genes are given only for firm matches.

v_call	d_call	cdr3_aa
TRBV28	-	CASTLRGYGYTF
TRBV28	-	CASSPRGGSGLEQYF
TRBV28	-	CASSFGGASNTEAFF
TRBV18	-	CASSLRQYTGELFF
TRBV5-6	-	CASSFGAEETQYF
TRBV6-5	-	CASSYSRGFTEAFF
TRBV11-3	TRBD2	CASSSGTSGTYEQYF
TRBV28	-	CASSYGWLSNQPQHF
TRBV19	-	CASNPRGAYEQYF
TRBV3-1/TRBV3-2	-	CASSQARWADYGYTF
TRBV6-5	-	CASSYSSGFDNSPLHF
TRBV6-1	-	CASSDRIGGQYF
TRBV6-2/TRBV6-3	-	CASSRGGYTGELFF
TRBV2	TRBD2	CASSVRTSGSYNEQFF
TRBV24-1	TRBD2	CATSGASGRGETQYF
TRBV5-4	TRBD2	CASSLADGRVDEQFF
TRBV7-9	-	CASSFADRLLSNQPQHF
TRBV27	-	CASSLGEGPEQYF
TRBV10-2	-	CASSERSHSDGYTF
TRBV7-2	-	CASSLTRGTEAFF
TRBV6-5	TRBD2	CASSYTPGLAGYEQFF
TRBV28	TRBD1	CASSSRDRGHLNEKLFF
TRBV28	-	CASKVLDNDNEKLFF
TRBV7-2	TRBD1	CASSLSGTGWSNQPQHF
TRBV27	-	CASSPLGTDTQYF
TRBV6-5	-	CASSWGADTQYF
TRBV9	-	CASSTQGLAYGYTF
TRBV27	TRBD2	CASSFLGLAGINEQFF
TRBV18	TRBD2	CASSRRTSGTDTQYF
TRBV10-3	TRBD2	CAIQAGGPYNEQFF
TRBV15	-	CATSRIVSRGADYGYTF
TRBV3-1/TRBV3-2	TRBD2	CASSQGSSGGTGELFF
TRBV7-8	-	CASSLTVGTSYGYTF
TRBV5-6	TRBD2	CASSQESGRTETQYF
TRBV29-1	-	CSVYTISTEETQYF
TRBV28	TRBD1	CASTQSGQGSGTEAFF
TRBV28	TRBD2	CASMTAGKNNEQFF
TRBV12-5	TRBD2	CARNTGRGLARTYEQYF
TRBV5-6	TRBD1	CASSSGTGDNEQFF
TRBV5-1	TRBD1	CASSFQGDTEAFF
TRBV5-4	TRBD1	CASSTRTGPTGELFF
TRBV15	TRBD1	CATSRDYSRDSTFF
TRBV4-1	TRBD2	CASSQGTSGNTGELFF
TRBV19	-	CASSMTGSLSYEQYF
TRBV28	TRBD1	CASSLGGQGDTIYF
TRBV18	-	CASSPGGGSDSPLHF
TRBV28	-	CASSYGGNTEAFF
TRBV19	TRBD2	CASSSGLGFNEQFF